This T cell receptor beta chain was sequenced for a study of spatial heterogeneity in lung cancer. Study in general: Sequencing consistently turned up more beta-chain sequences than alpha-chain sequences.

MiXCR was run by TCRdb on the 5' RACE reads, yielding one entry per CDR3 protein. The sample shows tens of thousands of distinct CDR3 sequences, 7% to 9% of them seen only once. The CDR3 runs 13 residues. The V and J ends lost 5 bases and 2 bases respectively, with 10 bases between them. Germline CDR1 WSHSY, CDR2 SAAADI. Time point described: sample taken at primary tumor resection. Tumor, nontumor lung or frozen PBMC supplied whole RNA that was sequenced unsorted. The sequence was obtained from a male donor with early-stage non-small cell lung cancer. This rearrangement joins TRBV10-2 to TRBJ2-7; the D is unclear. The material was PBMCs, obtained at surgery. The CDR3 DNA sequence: TGCGCCAGCAGTAGGGCTCTTACCTACGAGCAGTACTTC. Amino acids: CASSRALTYEQYF.